These T cell receptor beta chains were read from a single sample in a study of blood T cell repertoires in COVID-19. Profiling relied on immunoSEQ multiplex PCR, and the TCRdb table lists in-frame clones only, not all of them. Among 540,000 or so clones listed, roughly 89% were seen once. The material sequenced was peripheral blood. These receptors all come from a woman in her 50s with COVID-19, enrolled during active disease. Each CDR3 is given with its conserved first and last residue. The D gene is left open where the match is weak. Rows give clone size only sometimes, using once, few, many, or a class for an expanded clone.

abundance | j_gene | v_gene | d_gene | CDR3nt | CDR3aa
- | TRBJ2-7 | TRBV6-2/TRBV6-3 | - | TGTGCCAGCAGTTTTGGGCCTGACGAGCAGTACTTC | CASSFGPDEQYF
- | TRBJ2-3 | TRBV29-1 | TRBD1 | TGCAGCGTGGCCTCCGGGACAGGGGGCTCCTTATTAGATACGCAGTATTTT | CSVASGTGGSLLDTQYF
- | TRBJ2-1 | TRBV11-2 | TRBD2 | TGTGCCAGCAGCTTAAGCCCAGCGGGAGGTGACAATGAGCAGTTCTTC | CASSLSPAGGDNEQFF
- | TRBJ1-4 | TRBV28 | - | TGTGCCAGCAGAATTAGGCAGCGCGGTGAAAAACTGTTTTTT | CASRIRQRGEKLFF
- | TRBJ2-7 | TRBV25-1 | TRBD1 | TGTGCCAGCAGTTCAAGGGACAGGCCCTCGGCGTACGAGCAGTACTTC | CASSSRDRPSAYEQYF
- | TRBJ2-3 | TRBV12-3/TRBV12-4 | - | TGTGCCAGCAGTTTATCGGATTCCGGGGGGTATTTT | CASSLSDSGGYF
once | TRBJ2-1 | TRBV29-1 | TRBD2 | TGCAGCGTTGGACGGCCGAGGCGGGGGGCCAGGAATGAGCAGTTCTTC | CSVGRPRRGARNEQFF
- | TRBJ2-2 | TRBV5-1 | TRBD1 | TGCGCCAGCAGTCCGGACAGGGCGGGCACCGGGGAGCTGTTTTTT | CASSPDRAGTGELFF
- | TRBJ2-7 | TRBV30 | - | TGTGCCTGGAGCCTCAAGCGAACGGGTACCCTTTTTGAGCAGTACTTC | CAWSLKRTGTLFEQYF
- | TRBJ2-2 | TRBV14 | TRBD1 | TGTGCCAGCAGCCAACGTGGGACAGGGGCCGGGGAGCTGTTTTTT | CASSQRGTGAGELFF
- | TRBJ2-2 | TRBV24-1 | - | TGTGCCACCAGTGATTGGCAAGGCGCGGCCGGGGAGCTGTTTTTT | CATSDWQGAAGELFF
- | TRBJ1-6 | TRBV4-1 | - | TGCGCCAGCAGCCAAGAGGGGGCCGTTGACTATAATTCACCCCTCCACTTT | CASSQEGAVDYNSPLHF
- | TRBJ1-5 | TRBV5-6 | - | TGTGCCAGCAGCCTAGGGGGGGTTAATCAGCCCCAGCATTTT | CASSLGGVNQPQHF